The sequence of this TCR beta chain was determined in a study of CD8 T cells in Susac syndrome. Blood CD8+ and CD4+ T cells underwent high-throughput TCR beta sequencing. With random hexamers, reverse transcription was performed on about 0.45 to 1 ug of RNA. An immunoSEQ multiplex PCR amplified TCR beta CDR3 over 54 Vbeta and 13 Jbeta. Using its own MiXCR run on the immunoSEQ multiplex PCR reads, TCRdb lists one record per CDR3 protein. The table lists around 270,000 distinct CDR3 sequences, 75% to 90% of them singletons. Trimming cost V 3 bases and J 2 bases; bases outside gene matches: 3. The CDR3 covers 14 residues. Germline V gene sequence: CDR1 GTSNPN, CDR2 SVGIG (reference sequence).

This receptor was obtained from a human donor with multiple sclerosis. V usage is TRBV30 and J usage is TRBJ1-2; 10 nucleotides align to TRBD1. Sequenced input: CD8+ T cells from PBMCs. CDR3 sequence (DNA): TGTGCCTGGAGGGGGACAGGGGTGAACTATGGCTACACCTTC. It encodes CAWRGTGVNYGYTF.